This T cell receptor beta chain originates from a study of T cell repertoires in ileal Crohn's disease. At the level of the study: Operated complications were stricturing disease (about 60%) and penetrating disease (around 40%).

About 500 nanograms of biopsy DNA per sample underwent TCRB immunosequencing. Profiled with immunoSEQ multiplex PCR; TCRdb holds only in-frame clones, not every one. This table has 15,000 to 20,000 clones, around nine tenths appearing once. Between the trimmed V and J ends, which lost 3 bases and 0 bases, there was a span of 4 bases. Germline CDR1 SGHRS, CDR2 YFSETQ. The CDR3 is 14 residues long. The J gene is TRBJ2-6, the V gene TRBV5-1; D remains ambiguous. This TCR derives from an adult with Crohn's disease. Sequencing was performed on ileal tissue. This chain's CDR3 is CASSYYSGANVLTF. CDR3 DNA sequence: TGCGCCAGCAGCTACTACTCTGGGGCCAACGTCCTGACTTTC.